This T cell receptor beta chain was captured by sequencing in a study of T cell repertoires in cytomegalovirus infection. Background on the study: Shared public TCR beta signatures pointed to both CMV infection and a matching HLA type. Study results and caveats: Carriers of CMV plus the relevant HLA were identified by cumulative public TCR beta family frequency. HLA-C-restricted CMV clonotypes gave the most frequent clonotype in two of eight donors.

This clonotype was seen repeatedly, ten times or more. Its specificity is not known. MiXCR, applied by TCRdb to the reads, yields one record per CDR3 protein. Of fewer than 300,000 distinct CDR3 sequences listed, more than 20% are singletons. This TCR was recovered from a human donor in good health (CMV status not recorded). Some clones in this sample may be carry-over from other donors' samples. Sequenced material: PBMCs.

The chain's CDR3 is CASSLGFGNEQFF. CDR3 nucleotide sequence: TGTGCCAGCAGCTTAGGTTTCGGCAATGAGCAGTTCTTC. The chain couples TRBV7-8 to TRBJ2-1; no firm D call. The CDR3 loop spans 13 amino acids. Trimming cost V 1 base and J 6 bases, with 7 bases left between them. The germline CDR1 and CDR2 sequences are SGHVS and FQNEAQ.